This T cell receptor beta chain was captured in a study of cytomegalovirus exposure and HLA in healthy donors. Looked up from germline, CDR1 is MNHNS and CDR2 is SASEGT. The CDR3 runs 12 residues. Between the trimmed V and J ends, which lost 6 bases and 6 bases, there was a span of 11 bases. The table lists this clone with a few counts. Its cognate antigen is unknown. PCR involved 60 Vbeta and 13 Jbeta primers. Repertoires were generated with immunoSEQ multiplex PCR, while TCRdb's copy carries only in-frame clones and drops some. The sample has some 130,000 clones, around 72% seen once. Study-level results: V- and J-gene trimming of TCR beta was linked (in a later analysis) to a missense DCLRE1C variant.

Sequenced input: PBMCs. V gene TRBV6-1 combines with J gene TRBJ1-1, with TRBD1 as a possible D gene (6 bases). This clonotype was obtained from a woman between 40 and 50 years old in good health and CMV-seronegative. The CDR3 sequence is CASSDQGSEAFF. CDR3 DNA sequence: TGTGCCAGCAGCGATCAGGGGTCTGAAGCTTTCTTT.